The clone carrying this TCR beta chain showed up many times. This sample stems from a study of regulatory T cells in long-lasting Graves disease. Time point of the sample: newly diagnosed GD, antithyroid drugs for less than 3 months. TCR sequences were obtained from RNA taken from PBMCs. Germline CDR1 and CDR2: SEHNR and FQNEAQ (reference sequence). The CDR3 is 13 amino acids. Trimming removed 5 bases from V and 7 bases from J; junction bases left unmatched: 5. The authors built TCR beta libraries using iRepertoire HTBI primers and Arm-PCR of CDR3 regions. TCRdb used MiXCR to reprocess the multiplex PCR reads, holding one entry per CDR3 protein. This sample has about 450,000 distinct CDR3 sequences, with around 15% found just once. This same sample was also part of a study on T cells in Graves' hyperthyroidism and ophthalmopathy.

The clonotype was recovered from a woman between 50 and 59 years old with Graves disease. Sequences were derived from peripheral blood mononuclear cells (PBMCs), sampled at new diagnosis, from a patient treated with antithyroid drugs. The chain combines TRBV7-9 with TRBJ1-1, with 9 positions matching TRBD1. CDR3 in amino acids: CASSAGTGNEAFF. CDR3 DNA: TGTGCCAGCAGCGCAGGGACAGGGAATGAAGCTTTCTTT. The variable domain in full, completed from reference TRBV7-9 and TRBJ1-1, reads DTGVSQNPRHKITKRGQNVTFRCDPISEHNRLYWYRQTLGQGPEFLTYFQNEAQLEKSRLLSDRFSAERPKGSFSTLEIQRTEQGDSAMYLCASSAGTGNEAFFGQGTRLTVV.